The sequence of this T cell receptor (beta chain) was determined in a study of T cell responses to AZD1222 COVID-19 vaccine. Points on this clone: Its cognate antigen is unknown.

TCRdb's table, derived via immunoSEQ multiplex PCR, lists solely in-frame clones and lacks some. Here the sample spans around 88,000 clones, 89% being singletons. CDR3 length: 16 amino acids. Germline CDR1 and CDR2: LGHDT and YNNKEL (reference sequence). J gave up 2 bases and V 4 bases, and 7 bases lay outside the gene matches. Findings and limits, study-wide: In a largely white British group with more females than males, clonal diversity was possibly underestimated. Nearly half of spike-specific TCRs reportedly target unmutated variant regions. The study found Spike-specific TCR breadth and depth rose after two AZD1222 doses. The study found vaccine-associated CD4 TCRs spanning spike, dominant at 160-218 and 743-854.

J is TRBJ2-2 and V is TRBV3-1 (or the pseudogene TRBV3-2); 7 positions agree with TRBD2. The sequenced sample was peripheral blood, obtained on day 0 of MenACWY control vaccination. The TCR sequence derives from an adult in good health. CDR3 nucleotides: TGTGCCAGCAGCCCTTGCGGGGGTCGTAACACCGGGGAGCTGTTTTTT. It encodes CASSPCGGRNTGELFF.